Here is one TCR beta chain with its context. What it binds is unknown. MiXCR, applied by TCRdb to the reads, yields one record per CDR3 protein. The sample shows about 310,000 distinct CDR3 sequences, around 25% of them seen only once. The sample is drawn from a study of T cell repertoires in cytomegalovirus infection. Germline CDR1 reads SEHNR; CDR2 reads FQNEAQ (reference sequence). CDR3 length: 14 amino acids. V was shortened by 5 bases and J by 2 bases, with 12 bases between the two germline ends. This TCR derives from a human donor in good health (CMV status not recorded). Some clones in this sample may be carry-over from other donors' samples. The V and J genes are TRBV7-9 and TRBJ1-2, with D tentatively TRBD1 (6 bases). This specimen was cultured PBMCs, taken from culture after CMV antigen stimulation. The CDR3 reads CASSPLDRNYGYTF. CDR3 nucleotide sequence: TGTGCCAGCAGCCCCCTCGACAGGAACTATGGCTACACCTTC.